This entry lists 22 T cell receptor beta chains sequenced from one sample in a study of T cells in Graves' hyperthyroidism and ophthalmopathy. Regions amplified from RNA transcripts were the TCR beta CDR3 regions. An initial round of RT-PCR targeting the TCR CDR3 relied on the HTBI primer set. TCRdb ran MiXCR on the multiplex PCR reads and lists one entry per CDR3 protein. The sample contains approximately 610,000 distinct CDR3 sequences, over 15% of which appear only once. Sequenced sample: blood. The receptors were gathered from a young woman with Graves' hyperthyroidism.

This clonotype has just a few counts. The gene calls are TRBV24-1 and TRBJ1-2; perhaps TRBD1 as D (6 bases). This CDR3 has 13 amino acids. V was trimmed by 5 bases and J by 2 bases, leaving 8 bases between them. Germline V gene sequence: CDR1 KGHDR, CDR2 SFDVKD. The DNA for the CDR3 is TGTGCCACCAGTGGAGGACAGAACTATGGCTACACCTTC. Protein sequence: CATSGGQNYGYTF.

A remark on this clonotype: Just one base apart from a much larger clone, this may be a read error. The V call is TRBV20-1, the J call TRBJ2-5, with D uncertain. Trimming removed 1 base from V and 5 bases from J, with 14 bases in between. Germline CDR1 reads DFQATT; CDR2 reads SNEGSKA (reference sequence). The CDR3 runs 14 residues. The CDR3 DNA follows: TGCAGTGCTAGAGGTTTAGAATCGAGGGAGACCCAGTACTTC. It codes for CSARGLESRETQYF.

This clonotype was picked up many times. J is TRBJ2-7 and V is TRBV2; 9 nucleotides line up with TRBD2. After removal of 4 bases from V and 7 bases from J, the junction contained 11 bases not matched to a gene. The CDR3 has 15 residues. Germline CDR1 is SNHLY and CDR2 is FYNNEI. CDR3: CASSVERGALEEQYF. The CDR3 nucleotides are TGTGCCAGCAGTGTTGAGCGGGGGGCCTTGGAGGAGCAGTACTTC.

This clonotype was seen a handful of times. The chain couples TRBV20-1 to TRBJ2-3; TRBD1 agrees at 7 bases. CDR1 is DFQATT, CDR2 SNEGSKA, per germline (reference sequence). V lost 4 bases to trimming and J lost 5 bases; unmatched junction nucleotides: 3. CDR3 length: 12 amino acids. The CDR3 here is CSAKTGKDTQYF. As DNA, the CDR3 is TGCAGTGCTAAGACAGGGAAAGATACGCAGTATTTT.

This clonotype was counted at least ten times. The V call is TRBV6-2 or TRBV6-3, the J call TRBJ2-1; 10 bases agree with TRBD2. This CDR3 has 16 residues. Losses at the gene ends were 7 bases for V and 2 bases for J; bases not matched to a gene: 8. Germline V gene lookup returns CDR1 MNHEY and CDR2 SVGEGT. CDR3 nucleotide sequence: TGTGCCAGCACGGCTAGCGGGAGAGGGGCCTACAATGAGCAGTTCTTC. Protein product: CASTASGRGAYNEQFF.

The gene calls are TRBV6-1 and TRBJ2-7, with D perhaps TRBD2 (7 bases). The germline V gene has CDR1 MNHNS and CDR2 SASEGT. Trimming shortened V by 5 bases and J by 7 bases, and 15 bases separated the two germline ends. CDR3 length: 13 amino acids. CDR3 amino acids: CASSSGGAGEQYF. The CDR3, as DNA: TGTGCCAGCAGTTCGGGGGGCGCGGGGGAGCAGTACTTC.

At least ten counts were recorded for this clonotype. The V gene is TRBV28, the J gene TRBJ2-7; D may match TRBD1 or TRBD2 (5 bases each). Germline V gene sequence: CDR1 MDHEN, CDR2 SYDVKM. This CDR3 is 16 amino acids long. Deletions cut 5 bases from V and 4 bases from J, with 21 bases between. The CDR3 loop reads CASSPNQAPGRYEQYF. The CDR3 DNA follows: TGTGCCAGCAGTCCAAACCAGGCTCCGGGACGGTACGAGCAGTACTTC.

This clonotype was recorded only once. The junction differs from germline at one of its ends, possibly a read error. This chain uses TRBV18 with TRBJ1-6, with D tentatively TRBD1 (5 bases). Germline CDR1 reads KGHSH; CDR2 reads LQKENI. The CDR3 covers 14 residues. The CDR3 sequence is CASPPGLYNSPLHF. The CDR3 DNA follows: TGTGCCAGCCCACCAGGGCTCTATAATTCACCCCTCCACTTT.

This clonotype appeared a few times. The chain combines TRBV12-3 or TRBV12-4 with TRBJ2-1, with D possibly TRBD1 on 5 matching bases. V shed 7 bases and J shed 2 bases, with 12 bases lying between them. The CDR3 runs to 14 residues. This CDR3 is CASTHRITYNEQFF. The CDR3 nucleotides are TGTGCCAGCACGCACAGGATCACCTACAATGAGCAGTTCTTC.

V usage is TRBV24-1 and J usage is TRBJ2-1; 14 positions agree with TRBD2. V dropped 9 bases and J dropped 8; count of bases not matched to a gene: 5. This CDR3 spans 14 amino acids. In germline, CDR1 is KGHDR, CDR2 SFDVKD. CDR3 in DNA: TGTGCCACCGCGGGACTAGCGGGGGAGGATGAGCAGTTCTTC. This gives the protein CATAGLAGEDEQFF.

This clonotype was detected only a few times. This rearrangement joins TRBV19 to TRBJ2-7; a weak D match, TRBD1 (5 bases). Trimming pared 3 bases from V and 6 bases from J, leaving 15 bases between. The V gene's germline CDR1 is LNHDA and CDR2 SQIVND (reference sequence). The CDR3 has 14 amino acids. The CDR3 here is CASSIGAASGEQYF. The CDR3 nucleotides are TGTGCCAGTAGTATTGGGGCAGCCTCGGGCGAGCAGTACTTC.

This clonotype was counted ten times or more. Here the CDR3 reads CASSFRYEQFF. CDR3 coding DNA: TGTGCCAGCAGTTTCCGATATGAGCAGTTCTTC. The gene calls are TRBV28 and TRBJ2-1; D ambiguous. The V and J ends lost 3 bases and 8 bases respectively, with 5 bases between them. This CDR3 is 11 amino acids long. The germline gives CDR1 MDHEN, CDR2 SYDVKM.

In its sample, this clonotype was seen many times. The chain combines TRBV7-7 with TRBJ2-1, with 10 bases identical to TRBD2. Trimming took 5 bases from V and 6 from J; bases not matched to a gene: 16. Germline V gene lookup returns CDR1 SSHAT and CDR2 FNYEAQ (reference sequence). This CDR3 region has 18 residues. The CDR3 sequence is CASSLSPLASGSTNEQFF. The CDR3 DNA follows: TGTGCCAGCAGCCTTTCCCCCCTGGCTAGCGGGAGCACCAATGAGCAGTTCTTC. Together with reference TRBV7-7 and TRBJ2-1, the CDR3 gives the full variable domain: GAGVSQSPRYKVTKRGQDVTLRCDPISSHATLYWYQQALGQGPEFLTYFNYEAQPDKSGLPSDRFSAERPEGSISTLTIQRTEQRDSAMYRCASSLSPLASGSTNEQFFGPGTRLTVL.

This clonotype has more than one count but fewer than ten. The J gene is TRBJ1-3, the V gene TRBV9; D unclear. Trimming took 0 bases from V and 4 from J, leaving 11 bases between them. The CDR3 consists of 15 residues. Germline CDR1 and CDR2: SGDLS and YYNGEE. CDR3 residues: CASSVDAGAGNTIYF. The CDR3 coding sequence is TGTGCCAGCAGCGTAGACGCGGGAGCGGGAAACACCATATATTTT. Combining the CDR3 with reference TRBV9 and TRBJ1-3 gives the whole variable domain DSGVTQTPKHLITATGQRVTLRCSPRSGDLSVYWYQQSLDQGLQFLIQYYNGEERAKGNILERFSAQQFPDLHSELNLSSLELGDSALYFCASSVDAGAGNTIYFGEGSWLTVV.

Many counts were recorded for this clonotype. The chain is built from TRBV10-1 and TRBJ2-1; TRBD2 matches at 14 bases. With V trimmed by 6 bases and J by 6 bases, 13 bases remained unmatched. CDR3 size: 18 residues. Per germline, CDR1 WNHNN and CDR2 SYGVQD (reference sequence). The CDR3 protein is CASSMTSGRARMANEQFF. CDR3 coding DNA: TGCGCCAGCAGCATGACTAGCGGGAGGGCCAGGATGGCCAATGAGCAGTTCTTC.

This clonotype was detected only once. The genes are TRBV5-1 and TRBJ2-7; 10 bases match TRBD2. CDR3 length: 14 residues. The V segment lost 4 bases and the J segment 4 bases; nucleotides outside the gene matches: 5. Germline V gene lookup returns CDR1 SGHRS and CDR2 YFSETQ. The CDR3 DNA follows: TGCGCCAGCAGCGAGACTAGCGGGCAATACGAGCAGTACTTC. It translates to CASSETSGQYEQYF.

Of note for this clonotype: Germline is not matched at one junction end, which may reflect a read error. The chain recombines TRBV7-8 with TRBJ2-7, with 12 bases aligning to TRBD2. The CDR3 runs to 16 residues. Germline V lookup: CDR1 SGHVS, CDR2 FQNEAQ. CDR3 sequence reads: CANSSRTSGTSYEQYF. In DNA form, the CDR3 reads TGTGCCAACAGCTCCAGGACTAGCGGGACCTCCTACGAGCAGTACTTC.

As concerns this clonotype: A single base separates this from a much larger clone, so it may be a read error. The V and J genes are TRBV20-1 and TRBJ1-1; a weak D match, TRBD1 (6 bases). The CDR3 totals 14 residues. The germline V gene encodes CDR1 DFQATT and CDR2 SNEGSKA (reference sequence). Between the trimmed V and J ends, which lost 6 bases and 0 bases, there was a span of 14 bases. The CDR3 reads CSAPTGNMNTEAFF. CDR3 bases: TGCAGTGCCCCAACAGGGAACATGAACACTGAAGCTTTCTTT.

J is TRBJ2-2 and V is TRBV4-1, with TRBD2 matching over 7 bases. Germline assignment: CDR1 MGHRA and CDR2 YSYEKL. CDR3 size: 14 residues. V was clipped by 3 bases and J by 8 bases; unmatched bases: 6. The DNA of the CDR3 is TGCGCCAGCAGCCATTTGGGAGGGGCGGGGGAGCTGTTTTTT. Protein sequence: CASSHLGGAGELFF.

Many counts were recorded for this clonotype. The genes are TRBV7-2 and TRBJ2-5; D call uncertain. Trimming took off 3 bases at V and 3 bases at J, with 5 bases between the two ends. The CDR3 totals 12 residues. Germline-derived CDR1 and CDR2 are SGHTA and FQGNSA. The CDR3 protein is CASSFLEETQYF. CDR3 nucleotides: TGTGCCAGCAGCTTCTTGGAAGAGACCCAGTACTTC.

The table lists this clonotype with a few counts. This sequence joins TRBV12-5 and TRBJ2-1, with 11 bases lining up with TRBD2. Germline CDR1 reads LGHNT; CDR2 reads FRNRAP. The CDR3 covers 19 residues. V shed 0 bases, J shed 7 bases, and the junction held 14 bases outside the gene matches. The chain's CDR3 is CASGLVVAGGPNVGNEQFF. The CDR3 DNA reads TGTGCTAGTGGTTTGGTAGTAGCGGGAGGGCCTAACGTAGGGAATGAGCAGTTCTTC.

The sample holds a few counts of this clonotype. The chain uses TRBV28 and TRBJ2-2, with 15 bases that match TRBD2. J lost 6 bases, V lost 5 bases, and 7 bases had no gene match. This CDR3 is built from 17 residues. The germline V gene has CDR1 MDHEN and CDR2 SYDVKM. In DNA, the CDR3 is TGTGCCAGCAGTACCTGGACTAGCGGGAGGGCCCCCGGGGAGCTGTTTTTT. Its translation is CASSTWTSGRAPGELFF.